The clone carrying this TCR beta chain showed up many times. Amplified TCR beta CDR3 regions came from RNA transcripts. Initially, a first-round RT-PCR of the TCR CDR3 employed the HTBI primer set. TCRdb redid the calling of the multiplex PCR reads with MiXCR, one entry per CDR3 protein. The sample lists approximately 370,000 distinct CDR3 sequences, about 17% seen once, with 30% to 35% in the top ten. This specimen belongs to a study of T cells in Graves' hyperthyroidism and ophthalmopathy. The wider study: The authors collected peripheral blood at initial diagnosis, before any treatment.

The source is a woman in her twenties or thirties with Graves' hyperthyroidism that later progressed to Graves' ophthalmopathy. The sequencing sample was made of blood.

The DNA of the CDR3 is TGTGCCAGCAGTTTATTTCCCTCTCCGGGACAGTCTAATGAAAAACTGTTTTTT. Translating gives CASSLFPSPGQSNEKLFF. The genes are TRBV28 and TRBJ1-4, with 7 bases that match TRBD1. CDR1 and CDR2 (germline): MDHEN, SYDVKM. CDR3 length: 18 residues. V was pared by 1 base and J by 3 bases, with 11 bases of the junction left unmatched.